A selection of T cell receptor beta chains follows, all from one sample in a study of shared clonotypes between healthy human individuals. Clones were read by immunoSEQ multiplex PCR, and TCRdb kept only the in-frame ones, dropping some. This sample has hundreds of thousands of clones, with roughly 80% found just once. Sequenced input: PBMCs. The source is a woman in her thirties or forties in good health. Some clones in this sample may be carry-over from other donors' samples. The CDR3 runs from the conserved cysteine through the conserved F or W. D genes are given only for firm matches. Expanded clones are given a class, and other clones once, few, many or no size at all.

cdr3_length: 12
v_call: TRBV18
j_call: TRBJ2-7
clone_size: .
d_call: .
cdr3_aa: CASSPTYYEQYF
cdr3_nt: TGTGCCAGCTCACCAACATACTACGAGCAGTACTTC

cdr3_length: 12
v_call: TRBV2
j_call: TRBJ1-5
clone_size: .
d_call: .
cdr3_aa: CASSKTAVGEHF
cdr3_nt: TGTGCCAGCAGTAAGACAGCCGTTGGAGAGCATTTT

cdr3_length: 14
v_call: TRBV11-2
j_call: TRBJ2-1
clone_size: .
d_call: .
cdr3_aa: CASSLVLRDNEQFF
cdr3_nt: TGTGCCAGCAGCTTAGTGCTGAGGGACAATGAGCAGTTCTTC

cdr3_length: 15
v_call: TRBV27
j_call: TRBJ1-1
clone_size: .
d_call: .
cdr3_aa: CASSFGQVSNTEAFF
cdr3_nt: TGTGCCAGCAGTTTCGGGCAGGTTTCGAACACTGAAGCTTTCTTT

cdr3_length: 18
v_call: TRBV15
j_call: TRBJ2-1
clone_size: .
d_call: TRBD2
cdr3_aa: CATSTFPQLAGVYNEQFF
cdr3_nt: TGTGCCACCAGCACCTTCCCGCAACTAGCGGGAGTCTACAATGAGCAGTTCTTC

cdr3_length: 17
v_call: TRBV9
j_call: TRBJ2-2
clone_size: .
d_call: .
cdr3_aa: CASSPPMGAVNTGELFF
cdr3_nt: TGTGCCAGCAGCCCACCCATGGGGGCGGTAAACACCGGGGAGCTGTTTTTT

cdr3_length: 15
v_call: TRBV18
j_call: TRBJ2-7
clone_size: .
d_call: TRBD1
cdr3_aa: CASSQTQGAIDEQYF
cdr3_nt: TGTGCCAGCTCACAAACTCAGGGGGCGATTGACGAGCAGTACTTC

cdr3_length: 15
v_call: TRBV18
j_call: TRBJ2-2
clone_size: .
d_call: .
cdr3_aa: CASSPLASNTGELFF
cdr3_nt: TGTGCCAGCTCACCGCTAGCGTCGAACACCGGGGAGCTGTTTTTT

cdr3_length: 19
v_call: TRBV10-2
j_call: TRBJ2-1
clone_size: .
d_call: TRBD2
cdr3_aa: CASSELASGRARSYNEQFF
cdr3_nt: TGCGCCAGCAGTGAGTTGGCTAGCGGGAGGGCTCGGTCCTACAATGAGCAGTTCTTC

cdr3_length: 16
v_call: TRBV19
j_call: TRBJ1-5
clone_size: .
d_call: TRBD1
cdr3_aa: CASSWTTGGGSQPQHF
cdr3_nt: TGTGCCAGTAGTTGGACGACAGGGGGGGGGAGTCAGCCCCAGCATTTT

cdr3_length: 15
v_call: TRBV18
j_call: TRBJ2-7
clone_size: .
d_call: .
cdr3_aa: CASSPRDKVSYEQYF
cdr3_nt: TGTGCCAGCTCACCGCGGGACAAGGTCTCCTACGAGCAGTACTTC

cdr3_length: 14
v_call: TRBV5-4
j_call: TRBJ1-4
clone_size: .
d_call: .
cdr3_aa: CASSLRGNDEKLFF
cdr3_nt: TGTGCCAGCAGCTTAAGGGGGAATGATGAAAAACTGTTTTTT

cdr3_length: 15
v_call: TRBV7-3
j_call: TRBJ2-7
clone_size: .
d_call: TRBD1
cdr3_aa: CASSRTGTGSYEQYF
cdr3_nt: TGTGCCAGCAGCAGAACCGGGACAGGCTCCTACGAGCAGTACTTC

cdr3_length: 13
v_call: TRBV25-1
j_call: TRBJ2-7
clone_size: .
d_call: .
cdr3_aa: CASSAQGLYEQYF
cdr3_nt: TGTGCCAGCAGTGCACAGGGCCTTTACGAGCAGTACTTC

cdr3_length: 11
v_call: TRBV5-8
j_call: TRBJ2-7
clone_size: .
d_call: .
cdr3_aa: CASSLYREQYF
cdr3_nt: TGTGCCAGCAGCTTGTATCGCGAGCAGTACTTC

cdr3_length: 11
v_call: TRBV6-6
j_call: TRBJ1-1
clone_size: .
d_call: .
cdr3_aa: CASNQGTEAFF
cdr3_nt: TGTGCCAGCAACCAGGGGACTGAAGCTTTCTTT

cdr3_length: 14
v_call: TRBV5-1
j_call: TRBJ2-7
clone_size: few
d_call: .
cdr3_aa: CASSSLTSSYEQYF
cdr3_nt: TGCGCCAGCAGCTCACTGACAAGCTCCTACGAGCAGTACTTC

cdr3_length: 16
v_call: TRBV7-9
j_call: TRBJ2-3
clone_size: .
d_call: TRBD2
cdr3_aa: CASSFGTSGSADTQYF
cdr3_nt: TGTGCCAGCAGCTTCGGGACTAGCGGGTCTGCGGATACGCAGTATTTT

cdr3_length: 14
v_call: TRBV4-2
j_call: TRBJ1-5
clone_size: once
d_call: .
cdr3_aa: CASSHLDSNQPQHF
cdr3_nt: TGTGCCAGCAGCCATCTGGACAGCAATCAGCCCCAGCATTTT

cdr3_length: 14
v_call: TRBV7-9
j_call: TRBJ1-3
clone_size: .
d_call: .
cdr3_aa: CATTPGVGGNTIYF
cdr3_nt: TGTGCCACCACGCCGGGGGTTGGTGGAAACACCATATATTTT

cdr3_length: 15
v_call: TRBV2
j_call: TRBJ2-2
clone_size: .
d_call: .
cdr3_aa: CASRLTGLNTGELFF
cdr3_nt: TGTGCCAGCCGCCTGACAGGTCTGAACACCGGGGAGCTGTTTTTT

cdr3_length: 15
v_call: TRBV7-3
j_call: TRBJ2-3
clone_size: .
d_call: .
cdr3_aa: CASSYIHEGADTQYF
cdr3_nt: TGTGCCAGCAGTTATATCCACGAGGGGGCAGATACGCAGTATTTT

cdr3_length: 15
v_call: TRBV6-5
j_call: TRBJ1-5
clone_size: .
d_call: .
cdr3_aa: CASSYSTAPGQPQHF
cdr3_nt: TGTGCCAGCAGTTACTCGACGGCCCCAGGGCAGCCCCAGCATTTT

cdr3_length: 17
v_call: TRBV15
j_call: TRBJ2-1
clone_size: .
d_call: .
cdr3_aa: CATSQMWGQLDYNEQFF
cdr3_nt: TGTGCCACCAGTCAGATGTGGGGGCAGCTAGATTACAATGAGCAGTTCTTC

cdr3_length: 16
v_call: TRBV12-1
j_call: TRBJ2-6
clone_size: .
d_call: .
cdr3_aa: CASRGTSLSGANVLTF
cdr3_nt: TGTGCCAGCAGGGGGACTAGCCTCTCTGGGGCCAACGTCCTGACTTTC

cdr3_length: 15
v_call: TRBV11-2
j_call: TRBJ2-2
clone_size: .
d_call: .
cdr3_aa: CASSSLSVAWGELFF
cdr3_nt: TGTGCCAGCAGCTCCCTATCGGTGGCCTGGGGGGAGCTGTTTTTT

cdr3_length: 15
v_call: TRBV4-1
j_call: TRBJ1-4
clone_size: .
d_call: .
cdr3_aa: CASSRNARVNEKLFF
cdr3_nt: TGCGCCAGCAGCCGTAATGCGAGGGTGAATGAAAAACTGTTTTTT

cdr3_length: 16
v_call: TRBV4-1
j_call: TRBJ2-1
clone_size: .
d_call: TRBD2
cdr3_aa: CASSPLAGISYNEQFF
cdr3_nt: TGCGCCAGCAGCCCCCTAGCGGGAATCTCCTACAATGAGCAGTTCTTC

cdr3_length: 13
v_call: TRBV7-9
j_call: TRBJ1-5
clone_size: .
d_call: .
cdr3_aa: CASSLESNQPQHF
cdr3_nt: TGTGCCAGCAGCTTAGAAAGCAATCAGCCCCAGCATTTT

cdr3_length: 14
v_call: TRBV7-8
j_call: TRBJ2-2
clone_size: few
d_call: .
cdr3_aa: CASSRTANTGELFF
cdr3_nt: TGTGCCAGCAGCCGGACAGCGAACACCGGGGAGCTGTTTTTT